This passage covers 27 T cell receptor beta chains from one sample sequenced in a study of CD8+CD57+ T cells in acquired aplastic anemia. All patients picked for sequencing had shown, by flow cytometry, an expansion of CD8+CD57+ cells. Genomic DNA, serving as template, underwent TCR beta VDJ and CDR3 profiling. Using its own MiXCR run on the reads, TCRdb lists one record per CDR3 protein. The sample consists of around 430,000 distinct CDR3 sequences, around 30% of them appearing once. Input material: sorted CD4+, CD8+, or CD8+CD57+ T cells (not recorded which) from PBMCs. The source of these receptors is a human donor with aplastic anemia.

The rearrangement joins TRBV5-5 to TRBJ1-2, with D possibly matching TRBD1 (6 bases). Germline CDR1 and CDR2: SGHKS and YYEKEE (reference sequence). V was shortened by 6 bases and J by 4 bases, with 19 bases between the two germline ends. This CDR3 contains 15 residues. Here the CDR3 DNA reads TGTGCCAGCACCCCCTCGGACAGACGAAGCTATGGCTACACCTTC. It specifies CASTPSDRRSYGYTF.

This clonotype was counted between two and nine times. Relative to the germline gene, one junction end is altered; a read error may explain this. The chain links TRBV7-2 to TRBJ1-1, with TRBD1 as a possible D gene (6 bases). Germline CDR1 is SGHTA and CDR2 is FQGNSA. The CDR3 consists of 13 residues. CDR3 loop: CASSQQGNTEAFF. The DNA for the CDR3 is TGCGCCAGCAGCCAACAGGGGAACACTGAAGCTTTCTTT.

The chain employs TRBV7-2 and TRBJ1-1; 8 positions agree with TRBD1. The germline V gene encodes CDR1 SGHTA and CDR2 FQGNSA. V lost 5 bases and J lost 7; bases outside the gene matches: 9. This CDR3 is built from 14 residues. CDR3 DNA sequence: TGTGCCAGCAGCCAAGTGGACAGGGAGGTTGAAGCTTTCTTT. It specifies CASSQVDREVEAFF. Variable domain in full (rest from reference TRBV7-2 and TRBJ1-1): GAGVSQSPSNKVTEKGKDVELRCDPISGHTALYWYRQSLGQGLEFLIYFQGNSAPDKSGLPSDRFSAERTGGSVSTLTIQRTQQEDSAVYLCASSQVDREVEAFFGQGTRLTVV.

This chain connects TRBV20-1 to TRBJ1-1; 10 positions agree with TRBD1. Looked up from germline, CDR1 is DFQATT and CDR2 is SNEGSKA (reference sequence). The V segment lost 8 bases and the J segment 0 bases; nucleotides outside the gene matches: 9. CDR3 length: 15 amino acids. The CDR3 DNA follows: TGCAGTACCCGACAGGGGGCGGGAATGAACACTGAAGCTTTCTTT. Its translation: CSTRQGAGMNTEAFF.

This sequence joins TRBV15 and TRBJ2-5; 14 bases are shared with TRBD2. The length of the CDR3 is 20 residues. The junction had 14 bases not matched to a gene; V was cut back by 0 bases and J by 5 bases. Germline lookup yields CDR1 LNHNV and CDR2 YYDKDF (reference sequence). CDR3: CATSRDPPTSGGADSETQYF. The CDR3 DNA reads TGTGCCACCAGCAGAGATCCCCCGACTAGCGGGGGGGCGGATTCCGAGACCCAGTACTTC.

Note on this clonotype: An end of the junction does not agree with germline; a read error may underlie this. The gene calls are TRBV25-1 and TRBJ2-7; D ambiguous. This CDR3 spans 13 amino acids. CDR1 and CDR2 from the germline V gene are MGHDK and SYGVNS. The CDR3 sequence: CASSVPGLGEQYF. CDR3 coding DNA: TGCGCCAGCAGTGTCCCGGGTCTAGGGGAGCAGTACTTC.

This clonotype was seen ten or more times. The chain uses TRBV7-6 and TRBJ2-5; D remains unclear. This CDR3 region has 13 residues. V gave up 0 bases and J gave up 4 bases, with 6 bases separating them. Germline V gene lookup returns CDR1 SGHVS and CDR2 FNYEAQ. CDR3 DNA sequence: TGTGCCAGCAGCTTAGCCCTAGGAGAGACCCAGTACTTC. Its protein product is CASSLALGETQYF. Complete variable domain (other parts from reference TRBV7-6 and TRBJ2-5): GAGVSQSPRYKVTKRGQDVALRCDPISGHVSLYWYRQALGQGPEFLTYFNYEAQQDKSGLPNDRFSAERPEGSISTLTIQRTEQRDSAMYRCASSLALGETQYFGPGTRLLVL.

V usage is TRBV15 and J usage is TRBJ2-7; the D call may be TRBD1 or TRBD2 (5 bases each). The germline V gene has CDR1 LNHNV and CDR2 YYDKDF (reference sequence). The CDR3 contains 14 residues. V lost 3 bases and J 3 bases, leaving 12 bases between the germline ends. The CDR3 loop reads CATSSGARSYEQYF. CDR3 sequence (DNA): TGTGCCACCAGCAGCGGGGCTCGTAGCTACGAGCAGTACTTC.

On this clonotype: A clone one base away is much larger, so this may be a read error. The chain combines TRBV7-8 with TRBJ2-7; D is uncertain. This CDR3 has 14 amino acids. Germline V lookup: CDR1 SGHVS, CDR2 FQNEAQ. CDR3 sequence reads: CAGSLEGFTYEQYF. CDR3 nucleotide sequence: TGTGCCGGCAGCTTAGAAGGTTTCACCTACGAGCAGTACTTC. The complete variable domain, with remaining parts taken from reference TRBV7-8 and TRBJ2-7, reads GAGVSQSPRYKVAKRGQDVALRCDPISGHVSLFWYQQALGQGPEFLTYFQNEAQLDKSGLPSDRFFAERPEGSVSTLKIQRTQQEDSAVYLCAGSLEGFTYEQYFGPGTRLTVT.

This clonotype appeared many times. The rearrangement links TRBV24-1 to TRBJ1-2; TRBD1 aligns across 7 bases. The CDR3 contains 14 residues. The V gene end was trimmed by 9 bases and the J gene end by 1 base; junction bases not matched to a gene: 7. Germline CDR1 and CDR2: KGHDR and SFDVKD. CDR3 loop: CATSRDSVNYGYTF. In DNA form, the CDR3 reads TGTGCCACCTCCCGGGACAGCGTTAACTATGGCTACACCTTC.

This clonotype was counted only a few times. The gene calls are TRBV4-3 and TRBJ2-7; no definite D call. Trimming pared 0 bases from V and 2 bases from J, leaving 5 bases between. Germline assignment: CDR1 LGHNA and CDR2 YSLEER. CDR3 length: 13 residues. The DNA for the CDR3 is TGCGCCAGCAGCCAAGAACTGACCTACGAGCAGTACTTC. It yields the protein CASSQELTYEQYF.

V gene TRBV20-1 combines with J gene TRBJ1-4; tentative D call: TRBD1 (5 bases). Germline CDR1 DFQATT, CDR2 SNEGSKA (reference sequence). CDR3 length: 16 amino acids. Trimming took 3 bases from V and 0 from J, leaving 14 bases between them. CDR3 DNA: TGCAGTGCTAGCCGGCTCAGGGCGGCAACTAATGAAAAACTGTTTTTT. This translates into CSASRLRAATNEKLFF.

The rearrangement links TRBV24-1 to TRBJ2-3; 11 bases are shared with TRBD1. Trimming at V came to 7 bases and at J to 4 bases, leaving 3 bases not matched to a gene. CDR3 length: 14 residues. Germline V gene data show CDR1 as KGHDR and CDR2 as SFDVKD. The CDR3 DNA sequence: TGTGCCACCAGGGGACAGGGGGGTGCAGATACGCAGTATTTT. Translation: CATRGQGGADTQYF.

The sample holds a few counts of this clonotype. V gene TRBV19 combines with J gene TRBJ1-2; D ambiguous. CDR1 is LNHDA and CDR2 is SQIVND in the germline V gene (reference sequence). V lost 5 bases to trimming and J lost 4 bases, with 14 bases between them. The CDR3 loop spans 14 amino acids. CDR3 sequence: CASSLMKGGYGYTF. In nucleotides, the CDR3 is TGTGCCAGTAGTTTGATGAAGGGAGGCTATGGCTACACCTTC. Full variable domain (rest looked up from reference TRBV19 and TRBJ1-2): DGGITQSPKYLFRKEGQNVTLSCEQNLNHDAMYWYRQDPGQGLRLIYYSQIVNDFQKGDIAEGYSVSREKKESFPLTVTSAQKNPTAFYLCASSLMKGGYGYTFGSGTRLTVV.

Notes on this clonotype: Its ends do not fully match the called genes, so a read error is possible. The rearrangement joins TRBV19 to TRBJ2-7, with D possibly called TRBD1 or TRBD2 (6 bases each). Germline V gene data show CDR1 as LNHDA and CDR2 as SQIVND (reference sequence). CDR3 size: 14 residues. This chain's CDR3 is CASSISGGSYEQCF. The DNA of the CDR3 is TGTGCCAGTAGTATCTCCGGGGGCTCCTACGAGCAGTGCTTC.

This clonotype was seen only once. The chain is built from TRBV25-1 and TRBJ2-2, with D unclear. Looked up from germline, CDR1 is MGHDK and CDR2 is SYGVNS. V lost 5 bases to trimming and J lost 7 bases, with 8 bases between them. CDR3 length: 12 amino acids. CDR3 nucleotide sequence: TGTGCCAGCAGTTACCAGAGCGGGGAGCTGTTTTTT. As protein: CASSYQSGELFF.

The V gene is TRBV19, the J gene TRBJ1-1, with D maybe TRBD1 (5 bases). The V end lost 8 bases, the J end lost 6 bases, and 16 bases lay between the germline ends. CDR1 is LNHDA and CDR2 is SQIVND in the germline V gene (reference sequence). CDR3 length: 13 residues. This chain's CDR3 is CASALTGTAEAFF. As DNA, the CDR3 is TGTGCCAGTGCCTTAACGGGGACCGCTGAAGCTTTCTTT.

This clonotype was seen only a few times. CDR3 protein: CASSVWERDTEAFF. DNA of the CDR3: TGTGCCAGCAGCGTGTGGGAGAGGGACACTGAAGCTTTCTTT. This chain links TRBV9 with TRBJ1-1; no clear D. The V end lost 2 bases, the J end lost 3 bases, and 11 bases lay between the germline ends. The CDR3 runs to 14 residues. Germline V gene lookup returns CDR1 SGDLS and CDR2 YYNGEE.

This clonotype was detected only a few times. J is TRBJ1-6 and V is TRBV12-3 or TRBV12-4; D is possibly TRBD1 (5 bases). There are 17 residues in the CDR3. Deletions cut 2 bases from V and 8 bases from J, with 19 bases between. CDR3 in DNA: TGTGCCAGCAGTTTATATGCAGGGAGGAGAGAGGATTCACCCCTCCACTTT. This sequence encodes CASSLYAGRREDSPLHF.

This clonotype was seen a few times. This chain links TRBV30 with TRBJ2-7, with a possible D match to TRBD1 (6 bases). Germline assignment: CDR1 GTSNPN and CDR2 SVGIG (reference sequence). Deletions cut 5 bases from V and 0 bases from J, with 11 bases between. The CDR3 is 13 amino acids. CDR3 protein: CAWDDRTSYEQYF. The CDR3 DNA reads as TGTGCCTGGGATGACAGGACCTCCTACGAGCAGTACTTC.

This clonotype was observed at least ten times. The chain has TRBV24-1 and TRBJ2-7, with a tentative D call TRBD2 (5 bases). CDR3 size: 13 residues. Per germline, CDR1 KGHDR and CDR2 SFDVKD. V shed 9 bases and J shed 3 bases, with 14 bases lying between them. The CDR3 is CATEDTRSYEQYF. The CDR3 DNA is TGTGCCACCGAGGATACTAGGAGCTACGAGCAGTACTTC.

This clonotype was observed many times. The rearrangement joins TRBV15 to TRBJ1-1; a possible D gene is TRBD1 (5 bases). The V and J ends lost 1 base and 5 bases respectively, with 14 bases between them. This CDR3 spans 15 amino acids. Germline V CDR1 and CDR2: LNHNV, YYDKDF (reference sequence). The DNA for the CDR3 is TGTGCCACCAGCAGAGTGCGGGAGGGGAGGACTGAAGCTTTCTTT. Its protein product is CATSRVREGRTEAFF.

The J gene is TRBJ2-2, the V gene TRBV7-2; unclear D gene. Per germline, CDR1 SGHTA and CDR2 FQGNSA. V lost 11 bases, J lost 9 bases, and 19 bases lay in between. The CDR3 runs 13 residues. CDR3 DNA: TGTGCCCTTCCCTCGTCCCCCTGGTGGGAGCTGTTTTTT. Protein sequence: CALPSSPWWELFF.

This clonotype showed up many times. This chain connects TRBV19 to TRBJ1-1; D gene ambiguous. This CDR3 spans 13 amino acids. V dropped 7 bases and J dropped 0 bases, with 9 bases sitting between them. The germline V gene has CDR1 LNHDA and CDR2 SQIVND (reference sequence). CDR3 loop: CASMAVLNTEAFF. The CDR3 coding sequence is TGTGCCAGTATGGCGGTCCTGAACACTGAAGCTTTCTTT. Together with reference TRBV19 and TRBJ1-1, the CDR3 gives the full variable domain: DGGITQSPKYLFRKEGQNVTLSCEQNLNHDAMYWYRQDPGQGLRLIYYSQIVNDFQKGDIAEGYSVSREKKESFPLTVTSAQKNPTAFYLCASMAVLNTEAFFGQGTRLTVV.

In this sample, this clonotype turned up many times. The J gene is TRBJ1-1, the V gene TRBV20-1, with D unresolved. The CDR3 totals 12 residues. Germline loops: CDR1 DFQATT, CDR2 SNEGSKA (reference sequence). With 3 bases removed from V and 0 bases from J, the gap between germline ends came to 5 bases. CDR3 sequence reads: CSASKVNTEAFF. The CDR3 DNA reads TGCAGTGCTAGCAAGGTGAACACTGAAGCTTTCTTT.

With respect to this clonotype: One junction end disagrees with the germline gene, perhaps due to a read error. The chain links TRBV11-2 to TRBJ2-1; TRBD2 aligns across 16 bases. The CDR3 totals 22 residues. In germline, CDR1 is SGHAT, CDR2 FQNNGV. The CDR3 bases are TGTGCCAGCAGCCTAGAGCCGGGACTAGCGGGGGGGAAAACTCGAACCTACAATGAGCAGTTCTTC. Amino acids: CASSLEPGLAGGKTRTYNEQFF.

The table lists this clonotype with many counts. This rearrangement joins TRBV11-2 to TRBJ1-1; D is unresolved. This CDR3 spans 16 amino acids. Trimming stripped 2 bases from V and 0 bases from J, with 13 bases between. Germline V gene lookup returns CDR1 SGHAT and CDR2 FQNNGV. This CDR3 is CASSLRLGSLNTEAFF. The CDR3 DNA follows: TGTGCCAGCAGCTTACGTCTCGGGTCATTGAACACTGAAGCTTTCTTT.